This TCR beta chain was captured in a study of T cells in localized non-small cell lung cancer. Per the germline V gene, CDR1 is SGHDN and CDR2 is FVKESK. Trimming took off 5 bases at V and 5 bases at J, with 12 bases between the two ends. CDR3 length equals 13 residues. Method: immunoSEQ multiplex PCR; TCRdb's copy keeps in-frame clones and lacks some. In the table there are 10,000 to 13,000 clones, around half of which are singletons. This sample comprised lymph node tissue, obtained before any cancer treatment. This chain connects TRBV14 to TRBJ1-2; D is unclear. The TCR comes from a woman aged 35 to 70 with stage II squamous cell lung carcinoma. The CDR3 DNA is TGTGCCAGCAGCAGGCCCCCGGAGTATGGCTACACCTTC. It is translated as CASSRPPEYGYTF.